This T cell receptor (beta chain) derives from a study of shared clonotypes between healthy human individuals. The V and J ends lost 7 bases and 4 bases, in that order; junction bases with no gene match: 9. The germline gives CDR1 LNHDA, CDR2 SQIVND (reference sequence). The CDR3 is made up of 15 amino acids. Generated by immunoSEQ multiplex PCR, the TCRdb table keeps only in-frame clones and is missing some. Altogether over 950,000 clones are present, about 72% being singletons, with the ten largest covering more than 0.85%. The sample taken for sequencing was memory CD4+ T cells from PBMCs. The sample's subset: CD45RA-negative fraction. This chain uses TRBV19 with TRBJ2-5; TRBD1 aligns across 10 bases. The TCR originated in a man between 18 and 29 years old in good health. Some clones in this sample may be carry-over from other donors' samples. The CDR3 protein is CASNDPGTGAETQYF. The CDR3, as DNA: TGTGCCAGTAACGATCCCGGGACAGGGGCAGAGACCCAGTACTTC.